Listed here are 14 T cell receptor beta chains from one sample, sequenced in a study of T-cell memory formation after mild COVID-19. MiXCR, applied by TCRdb to the 5' RACE reads, yields one record per CDR3 protein. The data contain roughly 240,000 distinct CDR3 sequences, 15% to 17% of them singletons. The specimen sequenced was PBMCs or a T cell subset sorted from them (not recorded which). The receptors originated from an adult woman who had mild COVID-19 (a few samples of this study predate the infection). Cell type and time point are not known.

This clonotype showed up just a few times. The chain joins TRBV20-1 to TRBJ2-5, with TRBD1 matching over 7 bases. This CDR3 spans 16 amino acids. Germline CDR1 reads DFQATT; CDR2 reads SNEGSKA (reference sequence). Losses at the gene ends were 1 base for V and 2 bases for J; bases not matched to a gene: 10. In DNA, the CDR3 is TGCAGTGCTAGAGGACAGGGAGTGGGATCGCAAGAGACCCAGTACTTC. Amino acids: CSARGQGVGSQETQYF.

The V call is TRBV13, the J call TRBJ1-2; a weak D match, TRBD1 (6 bases). CDR3 size: 14 residues. In germline, CDR1 is PRHDT, CDR2 FYEKMQ (reference sequence). The germline V and J ends were trimmed by 1 base and 8 bases, with 14 bases remaining between them. CDR3 region: CASSLVGASGGYTF. CDR3 nucleotides: TGTGCCAGCAGCTTAGTGGGGGCCTCGGGGGGCTACACCTTC.

The chain couples TRBV11-1 to TRBJ1-1; D possibly corresponds to TRBD1 (5 bases). V lost 3 bases to trimming and J lost 11 bases, with 13 bases between them. The germline gives CDR1 SGHAT, CDR2 FQDESV (reference sequence). The length of the CDR3 is 12 residues. DNA of the CDR3: TGTGCCAGCAGCTTTCAGGAAGGGGCGGCTTTCTTT. Translated, it gives CASSFQEGAAFF.

In this sample, this clonotype turned up many times. This sequence joins TRBV7-2 and TRBJ1-5; no definite D call. CDR3 length: 13 amino acids. Trimming removed 5 bases from V and 2 bases from J, with 7 bases in between. The germline CDR1 and CDR2 sequences are SGHTA and FQGNSA. CDR3 protein: CASSVRGNQPQHF. DNA for the CDR3: TGTGCCAGCAGCGTCCGGGGCAATCAGCCCCAGCATTTT. Full variable domain (outside the CDR3, taken from reference TRBV7-2 and TRBJ1-5): GAGVSQSPSNKVTEKGKDVELRCDPISGHTALYWYRQSLGQGLEFLIYFQGNSAPDKSGLPSDRFSAERTGGSVSTLTIQRTQQEDSAVYLCASSVRGNQPQHFGDGTRLSIL.

The genes are TRBV20-1 and TRBJ2-2, with D perhaps TRBD2 (7 bases). Germline V gene data show CDR1 as DFQATT and CDR2 as SNEGSKA (reference sequence). Between the trimmed V and J ends, which lost 3 bases and 2 bases, there was a span of 10 bases. The CDR3 covers 14 residues. CDR3 sequence: CSASGGPNTGELFF. DNA of the CDR3: TGCAGTGCTAGCGGGGGGCCCAACACCGGGGAGCTGTTTTTT.

This clonotype was seen more than once but under ten times. V usage is TRBV29-1 and J usage is TRBJ1-2; D call uncertain. CDR3 length: 13 amino acids. The germline CDR1 and CDR2 sequences are SQVTM and ANQGSEA. V was shortened by 0 bases and J by 5 bases, with 10 bases between the two germline ends. The CDR3 reads CSVEEVSRYGYTF. CDR3 coding DNA: TGCAGCGTTGAAGAAGTCAGTAGGTATGGCTACACCTTC. The variable domain in full, completed from reference TRBV29-1 and TRBJ1-2, reads SAVISQKPSRDICQRGTSLTIQCQVDSQVTMMFWYRQQPGQSLTLIATANQGSEATYESGFVIDKFPISRPNLTFSTLTVSNMSPEDSSIYLCSVEEVSRYGYTFGSGTRLTVV.

This chain links TRBV2 with TRBJ2-7, with 10 positions matching TRBD2. Germline V gene sequence: CDR1 SNHLY, CDR2 FYNNEI. The CDR3 contains 14 residues. The V segment lost 4 bases and the J segment 3 bases; nucleotides outside the gene matches: 3. CDR3 amino acids: CASSGLAGNYEQYF. The CDR3 nucleotides are TGTGCCAGCAGTGGACTAGCGGGTAACTACGAGCAGTACTTC.

This chain connects TRBV11-3 to TRBJ2-1, with D perhaps matching TRBD1 or TRBD2 (5 bases each). The CDR3 has 10 amino acids. V lost 5 bases and J lost 16, with 12 bases in between. Germline CDR1 SGHNT, CDR2 YENEEA. The CDR3 loop reads CASSGTEVFF. CDR3 DNA: TGTGCCAGCAGCGGGACGGAAGTATTCTTC.

This clonotype was found a few times. This chain connects TRBV5-5 to TRBJ2-4; maybe TRBD1 (7 bases). Trimming cost V 4 bases and J 1 base, with 9 bases left between them. Germline CDR1 reads SGHKS; CDR2 reads YYEKEE (reference sequence). The CDR3 has 14 residues. CDR3 nucleotides: TGTGCCAGCAGCCCAGGGGGGGCCAAAAACATTCAGTACTTC. It encodes CASSPGGAKNIQYF.

The chain carries TRBV5-4 and TRBJ1-5; D is unclear. V lost 0 bases and J lost 6, with 13 bases in between. The CDR3 is 15 amino acids. Germline V gene sequence: CDR1 SGHNT, CDR2 YYREEE (reference sequence). CDR3 sequence reads: CASSLDVGVGQPQHF. DNA for the CDR3: TGTGCCAGCAGCTTGGATGTTGGGGTGGGTCAGCCCCAGCATTTT.

The chain carries TRBV11-2 and TRBJ2-1; D is unresolved. V was pared by 1 base and J by 10 bases, with 17 bases between. Looked up from germline, CDR1 is SGHAT and CDR2 is FQNNGV. The CDR3 runs to 15 residues. The CDR3 sequence: CASSLVWSSQSEQFF. The CDR3 DNA reads as TGTGCCAGCAGCTTAGTTTGGTCTAGTCAATCCGAGCAGTTCTTC.

The gene calls are TRBV12-3 or TRBV12-4 and TRBJ2-7; tentative D call: TRBD1 (6 bases). Between the trimmed V and J ends, which lost 7 bases and 2 bases, there was a span of 21 bases. The CDR3 extends over 16 amino acids. The CDR3 protein is CASNNLAVQGTYEQYF. The CDR3 nucleotides are TGTGCCAGCAACAATCTCGCGGTACAGGGTACCTACGAGCAGTACTTC.

This clonotype was counted between two and nine times. The chain links TRBV7-9 to TRBJ1-1; D is uncertain. The CDR3 extends over 14 amino acids. Trimming stripped 2 bases from V and 0 bases from J, with 7 bases between. Germline values: CDR1 SEHNR, CDR2 FQNEAQ (reference sequence). CDR3: CASSLSELNTEAFF. DNA for the CDR3: TGTGCCAGCAGCTTATCAGAGCTGAACACTGAAGCTTTCTTT.

This clonotype was picked up a small number of times. This rearrangement joins TRBV5-1 to TRBJ2-5; 7 bases are shared with TRBD1. In germline, CDR1 is SGHRS, CDR2 YFSETQ. The V segment lost 1 base and the J segment 4 bases; nucleotides outside the gene matches: 10. This CDR3 region has 16 residues. CDR3 sequence: CASSLRRQGGIETQYF. CDR3 nucleotide sequence: TGCGCCAGCAGCTTGAGAAGACAGGGTGGAATAGAGACCCAGTACTTC. Together with reference TRBV5-1 and TRBJ2-5, the CDR3 gives the full variable domain: KAGVTQTPRYLIKTRGQQVTLSCSPISGHRSVSWYQQTPGQGLQFLFEYFSETQRNKGNFPGRFSGRQFSNSRSEMNVSTLELGDSALYLCASSLRRQGGIETQYFGPGTRLLVL.